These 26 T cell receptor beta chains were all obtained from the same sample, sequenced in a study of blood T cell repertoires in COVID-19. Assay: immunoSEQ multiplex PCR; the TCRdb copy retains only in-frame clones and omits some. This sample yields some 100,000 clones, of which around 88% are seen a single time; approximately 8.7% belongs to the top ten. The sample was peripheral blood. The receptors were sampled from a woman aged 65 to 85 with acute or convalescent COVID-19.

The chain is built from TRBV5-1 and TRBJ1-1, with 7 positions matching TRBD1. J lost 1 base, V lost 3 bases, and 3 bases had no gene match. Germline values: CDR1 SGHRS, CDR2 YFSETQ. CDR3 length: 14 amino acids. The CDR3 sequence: CASSSHRGNTEAFF. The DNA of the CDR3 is TGCGCCAGCAGCTCTCACAGGGGGAACACTGAAGCTTTCTTT.

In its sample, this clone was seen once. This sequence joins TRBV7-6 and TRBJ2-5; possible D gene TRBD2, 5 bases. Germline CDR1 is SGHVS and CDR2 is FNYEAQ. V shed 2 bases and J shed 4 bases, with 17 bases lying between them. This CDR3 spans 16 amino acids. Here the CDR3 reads CASSLSGGLRGETQYF. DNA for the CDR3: TGTGCCAGCAGCTTATCGGGCGGACTCCGGGGAGAGACCCAGTACTTC.

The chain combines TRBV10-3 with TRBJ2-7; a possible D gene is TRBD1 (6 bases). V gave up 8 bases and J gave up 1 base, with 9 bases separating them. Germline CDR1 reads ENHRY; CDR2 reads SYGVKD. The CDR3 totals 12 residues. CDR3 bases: TGTGCCATCCGGGACACGTCCTACGAGCAGTACTTC. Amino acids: CAIRDTSYEQYF.

The CDR3 coding sequence is TGTGCCAGCAGACAGGTAGACTACACTGAAGCTTTCTTT. It specifies CASRQVDYTEAFF. V is TRBV2 and J is TRBJ1-1; weak D call: TRBD1 (5 bases). Trimming pared 6 bases from V and 3 bases from J, leaving 11 bases between. The length of the CDR3 is 13 residues. Per the germline V gene, CDR1 is SNHLY and CDR2 is FYNNEI.

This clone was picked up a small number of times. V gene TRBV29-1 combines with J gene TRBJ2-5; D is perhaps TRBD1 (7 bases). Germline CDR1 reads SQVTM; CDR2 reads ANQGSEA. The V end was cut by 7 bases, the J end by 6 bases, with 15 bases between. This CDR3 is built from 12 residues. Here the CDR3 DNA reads TGCAGCGGCCACAGGGGAGGACAGACCCAGTACTTC. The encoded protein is CSGHRGGQTQYF.

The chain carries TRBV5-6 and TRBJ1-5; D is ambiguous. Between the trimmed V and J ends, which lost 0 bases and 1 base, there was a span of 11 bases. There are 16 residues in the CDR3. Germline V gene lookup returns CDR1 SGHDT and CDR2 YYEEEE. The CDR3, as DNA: TGTGCCAGCAGCTTGGGCAGTGCTGTCAGCAATCAGCCCCAGCATTTT. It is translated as CASSLGSAVSNQPQHF.

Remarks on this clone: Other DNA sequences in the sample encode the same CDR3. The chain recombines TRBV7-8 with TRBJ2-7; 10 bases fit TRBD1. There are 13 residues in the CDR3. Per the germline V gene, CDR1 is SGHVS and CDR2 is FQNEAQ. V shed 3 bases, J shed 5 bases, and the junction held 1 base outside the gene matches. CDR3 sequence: CASSFGQGDEQYF. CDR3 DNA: TGTGCCAGCAGCTTTGGACAGGGGGACGAGCAGTACTTC.

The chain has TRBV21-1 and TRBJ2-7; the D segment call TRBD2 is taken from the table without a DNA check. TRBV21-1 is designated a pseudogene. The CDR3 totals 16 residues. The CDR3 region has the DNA TGTGCCAGCAGCCAAAAACTAGCGGGAGTCGGCTACGAGCAGTACTTC. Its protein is CASSQKLAGVGYEQYF.

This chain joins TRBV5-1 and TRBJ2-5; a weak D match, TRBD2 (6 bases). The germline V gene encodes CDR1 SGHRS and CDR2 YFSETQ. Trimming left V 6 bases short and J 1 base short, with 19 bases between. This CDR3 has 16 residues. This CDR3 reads CASNKNPGGTQETQYF. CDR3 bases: TGCGCCAGCAACAAAAACCCTGGAGGGACCCAAGAGACCCAGTACTTC.

The chain's CDR3 is CASSLGRGWDYGYTF. The CDR3 DNA reads TGTGCCAGCAGCTTAGGAAGAGGGTGGGACTATGGCTACACCTTC. The genes are TRBV7-9 and TRBJ1-2; D gene unclear. Germline V lookup: CDR1 SEHNR, CDR2 FQNEAQ (reference sequence). The CDR3 contains 15 residues. V lost 1 base and J lost 3, with 12 bases in between.

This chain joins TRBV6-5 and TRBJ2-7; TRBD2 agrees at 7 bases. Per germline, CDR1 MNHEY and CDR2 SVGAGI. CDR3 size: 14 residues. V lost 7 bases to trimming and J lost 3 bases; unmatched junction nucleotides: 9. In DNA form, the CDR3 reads TGTGCCAGCAAGCGGCGGGAGTTCGTCTACGAGCAGTACTTC. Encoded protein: CASKRREFVYEQYF.

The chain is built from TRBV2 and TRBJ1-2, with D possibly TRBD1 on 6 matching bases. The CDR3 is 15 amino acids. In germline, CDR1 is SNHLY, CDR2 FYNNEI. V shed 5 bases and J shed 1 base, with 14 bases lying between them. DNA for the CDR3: TGTGCCAGCAGTCAAGGACAGTGGGGTAACTATGGCTACACCTTC. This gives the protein CASSQGQWGNYGYTF.

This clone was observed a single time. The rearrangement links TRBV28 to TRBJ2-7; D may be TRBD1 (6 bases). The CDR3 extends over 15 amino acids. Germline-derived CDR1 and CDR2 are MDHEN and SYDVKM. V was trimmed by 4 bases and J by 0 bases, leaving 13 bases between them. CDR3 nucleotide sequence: TGTGCCAGCAGTTATGACAGGCATAGCTCCTACGAGCAGTACTTC. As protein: CASSYDRHSSYEQYF.

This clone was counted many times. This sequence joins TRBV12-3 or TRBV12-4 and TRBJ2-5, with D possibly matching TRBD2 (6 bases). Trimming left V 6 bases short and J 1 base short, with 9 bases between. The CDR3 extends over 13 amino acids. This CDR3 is CASSLAFQETQYF. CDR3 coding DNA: TGTGCCAGCAGCCTAGCGTTCCAAGAGACCCAGTACTTC.

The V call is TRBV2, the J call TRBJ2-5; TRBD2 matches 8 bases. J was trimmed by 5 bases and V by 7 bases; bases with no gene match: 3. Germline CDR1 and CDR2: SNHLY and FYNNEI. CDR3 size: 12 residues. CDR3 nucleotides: TGTGCCAGCACCCCGGGGGGGGAGACCCAGTACTTC. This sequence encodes CASTPGGETQYF.

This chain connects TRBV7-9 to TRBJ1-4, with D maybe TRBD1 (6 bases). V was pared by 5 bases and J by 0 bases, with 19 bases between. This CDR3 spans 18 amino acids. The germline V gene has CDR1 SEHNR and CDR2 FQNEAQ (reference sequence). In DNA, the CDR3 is TGTGCCAGCAGCCCCCTTCTTGGACAGCCTGCAACTAATGAAAAACTGTTTTTT. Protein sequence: CASSPLLGQPATNEKLFF.

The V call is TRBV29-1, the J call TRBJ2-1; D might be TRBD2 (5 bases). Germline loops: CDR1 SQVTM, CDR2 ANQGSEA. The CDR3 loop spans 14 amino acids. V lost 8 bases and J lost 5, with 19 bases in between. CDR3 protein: CSTGPSRQDNEQFF. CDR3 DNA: TGCAGCACCGGCCCTAGCCGTCAGGACAATGAGCAGTTCTTC.

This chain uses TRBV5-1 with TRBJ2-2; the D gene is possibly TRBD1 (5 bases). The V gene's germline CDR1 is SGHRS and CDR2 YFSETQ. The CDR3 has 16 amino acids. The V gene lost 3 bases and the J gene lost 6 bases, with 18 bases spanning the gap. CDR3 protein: CASSSSPTRVAGELFF. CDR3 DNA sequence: TGCGCCAGCAGCTCGAGCCCCACCAGGGTTGCCGGGGAGCTGTTTTTT.

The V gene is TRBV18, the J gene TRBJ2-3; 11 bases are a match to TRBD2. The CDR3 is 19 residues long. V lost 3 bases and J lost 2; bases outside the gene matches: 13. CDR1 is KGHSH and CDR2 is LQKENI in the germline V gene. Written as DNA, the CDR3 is TGTGCCAGCTCACCGACTCCACCTCTAGCGGGGGGAGACACAGATACGCAGTATTTT. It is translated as CASSPTPPLAGGDTDTQYF.

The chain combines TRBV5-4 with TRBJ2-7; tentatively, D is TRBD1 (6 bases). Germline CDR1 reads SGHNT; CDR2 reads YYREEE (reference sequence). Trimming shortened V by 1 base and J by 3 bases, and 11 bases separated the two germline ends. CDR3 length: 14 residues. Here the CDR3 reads CASSLLGDNYEQYF. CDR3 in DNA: TGTGCCAGCAGCTTGTTGGGGGACAACTACGAGCAGTACTTC. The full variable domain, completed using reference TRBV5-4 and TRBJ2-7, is ETGVTQSPTHLIKTRGQQVTLRCSSQSGHNTVSWYQQALGQGPQFIFQYYREEENGRGNFPPRFSGLQFPNYSSELNVNALELDDSALYLCASSLLGDNYEQYFGPGTRLTVT.

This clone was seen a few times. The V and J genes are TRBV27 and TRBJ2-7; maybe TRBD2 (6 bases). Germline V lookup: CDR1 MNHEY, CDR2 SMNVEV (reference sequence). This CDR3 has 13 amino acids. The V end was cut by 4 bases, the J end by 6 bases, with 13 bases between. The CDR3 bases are TGTGCCAGCAGTTACGGGGGATGGGGCGAGCAGTACTTC. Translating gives CASSYGGWGEQYF.

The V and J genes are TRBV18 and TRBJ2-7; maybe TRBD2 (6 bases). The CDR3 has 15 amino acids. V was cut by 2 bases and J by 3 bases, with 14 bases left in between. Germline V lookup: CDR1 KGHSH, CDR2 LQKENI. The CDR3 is CASSPTSPGLYEQYF. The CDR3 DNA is TGTGCCAGCTCACCAACTAGTCCGGGACTCTACGAGCAGTACTTC.

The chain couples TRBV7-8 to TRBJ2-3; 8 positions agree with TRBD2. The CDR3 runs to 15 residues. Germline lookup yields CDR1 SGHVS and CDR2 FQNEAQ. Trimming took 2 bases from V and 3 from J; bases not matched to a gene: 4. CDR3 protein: CASSLSGGMTDTQYF. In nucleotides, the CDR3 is TGTGCCAGCAGCTTATCGGGGGGGATGACAGATACGCAGTATTTT.

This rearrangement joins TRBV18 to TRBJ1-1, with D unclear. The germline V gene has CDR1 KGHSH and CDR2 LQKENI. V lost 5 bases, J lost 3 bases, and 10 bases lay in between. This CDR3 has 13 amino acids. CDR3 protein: CASSLGRDTEAFF. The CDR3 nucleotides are TGTGCCAGCTCATTGGGGAGAGACACTGAAGCTTTCTTT.

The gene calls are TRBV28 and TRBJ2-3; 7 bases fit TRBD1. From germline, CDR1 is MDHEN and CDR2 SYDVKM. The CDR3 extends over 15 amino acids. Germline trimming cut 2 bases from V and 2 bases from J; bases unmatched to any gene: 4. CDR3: CASSLTGADTDTQYF. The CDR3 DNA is TGTGCCAGCAGTTTAACAGGGGCCGACACAGATACGCAGTATTTT.

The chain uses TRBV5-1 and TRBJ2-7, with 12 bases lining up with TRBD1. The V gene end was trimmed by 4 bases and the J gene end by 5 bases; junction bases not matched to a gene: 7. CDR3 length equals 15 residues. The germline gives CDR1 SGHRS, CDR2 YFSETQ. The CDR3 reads CASSGSGTGGDEQYF. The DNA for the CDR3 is TGCGCCAGCAGCGGGTCGGGGACAGGGGGCGACGAGCAGTACTTC.